The source of this TCR beta chain is a study of CD8 T cells in Susac syndrome (dated by TCRdb to about 2019). Study-wide context: Whether CD8+ T cell activation and differentiation in Susac syndrome was antigen driven was tested using repertoire sequencing. What the work shows at the level of the full study, not this receptor alone: The study acknowledged that relatively few individuals were included in the TCR sequencing and HLA analysis.

RNA was extracted using the RNeasy kit, and 0.5 to 1 microgram was reverse transcribed with random hexamers. The immunoSEQ multiplex PCR assay, covering 54 Vbeta and 13 Jbeta segments, was used to amplify TCR beta CDR3 regions. PCR amplification bias was corrected using a synthetic template baseline for primer optimization and computational correction. The original methods were these. Reads were annotated to V, D and J genes per IMGT and analyzed with immunoSEQ Analyzer, keeping only productive sequences. Clonality was calculated as one minus the Shannon entropy normalized by log2 of the number of productive unique sequences. For each patient and control, public and private clones were evaluated among the 100 most prevalent clones. A clone was defined as Susac-specific if it was absent from the healthy and MS cohorts, from more than 850 published viral clones and from other ImmuneACCESS disease sequences. The raw public data were reprocessed by TCRdb itself: fastp quality trimming at Q25, MiXCR clonotype calling, in-frame beta chains only. Rows merge per CDR3 protein into single entries with the most common DNA and genes. What appears here as the V and J calls and clone size reflects TCRdb's work, not the paper's. The sample includes over 100,000 distinct CDR3 sequences, with around nine tenths observed a single time. The biggest ten clones account for around 0.14% of the sample.

The germline V gene yields SGHRS for CDR1 and YFSETQ for CDR2. Trimming at the junction amounts to 3 bases on V and 6 bases on J, and the germline ends lie 16 bases apart. Taken from cysteine to phenylalanine, the CDR3 has 15 residues. Only the CDR3 portion is preserved as DNA: 45 bases, with reading frame beginning at the first base. High-throughput TCR beta sequencing profiled peripheral blood CD8+ and CD4+ T cells from healthy donors, Susac syndrome patients and multiple sclerosis patients. Healthy donors were included as age- and sex-matched controls. Bulk CD8+ and CD4+ T cells were purified by magnetic negative isolation, while CD8+ TEMRA cells were enriched using FACS. Blood was collected in EDTA tubes and processed within 24 hours, with PBMCs isolated through density gradient centrifugation. PBMCs destined for TCR sequencing were cryopreserved in liquid nitrogen and later thawed in a 37 °C water bath. Purity of sorted or isolated CD4+, CD8+ and CD8+ TEMRA cells was at least 90%.

Comments on this clonotype: What this receptor recognizes is not known. No base quality values were provided; no much bigger clone lies one nucleotide off.

The sequence was obtained from a human donor in good health. The rearranged chain carries TRBV5-1 and TRBJ2-1; a tentative D match to TRBD2 spans 6 bases. Material: CD4+ T cells from PBMCs. The DNA sequence is TGCGCCAGCAGCTCCGGAGGCCTAGCGTTCAATGAGCAGTTCTTC. This is translated as CASSSGGLAFNEQFF.